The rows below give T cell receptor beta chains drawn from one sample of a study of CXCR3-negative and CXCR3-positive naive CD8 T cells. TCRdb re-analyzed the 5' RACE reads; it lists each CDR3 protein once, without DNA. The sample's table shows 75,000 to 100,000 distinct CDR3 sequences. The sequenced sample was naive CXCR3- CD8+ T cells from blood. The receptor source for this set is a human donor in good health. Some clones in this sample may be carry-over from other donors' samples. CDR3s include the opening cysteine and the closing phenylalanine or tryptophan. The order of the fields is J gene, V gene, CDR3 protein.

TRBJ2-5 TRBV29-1 CSAESSVETQYF
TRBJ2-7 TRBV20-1 CSARQEPYEQYF
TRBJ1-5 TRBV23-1 CAYCYSNQPQHF
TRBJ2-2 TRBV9 CASNVAGAGELFF
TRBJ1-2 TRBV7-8 CASSLIPDGYTF
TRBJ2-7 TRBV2 CASTTSVSYEQYF
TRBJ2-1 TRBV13 CASSLLYQGSSYNEQFF
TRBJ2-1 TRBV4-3 CASSQDWTGGDEQFF
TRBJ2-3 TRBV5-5 CASSLGWGGDTQYF
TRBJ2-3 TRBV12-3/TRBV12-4 CATRGGTDTQYF
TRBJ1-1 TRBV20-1 CSARDSQTMNTEAFF
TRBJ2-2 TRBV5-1 CATQDRNTGELFF
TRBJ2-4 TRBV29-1 CSVELPRGGNIQYF
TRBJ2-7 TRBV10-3 CAISGTYEQYF
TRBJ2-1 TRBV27 CASSFGGRENEQFF
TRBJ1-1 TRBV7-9 CASSLAPGTTPNTEAFF
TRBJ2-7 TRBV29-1 CSVELGHRSSYEQYF
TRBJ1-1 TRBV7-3 CASSLTGGASEAFF
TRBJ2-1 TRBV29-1 CSVEGTGGEQFF
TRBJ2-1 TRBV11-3 CASRTGTGRHEQFF
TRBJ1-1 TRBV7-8 CASSRGGGPMNTEAFF
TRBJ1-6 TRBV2 CASRGQGSSYNSPLHF
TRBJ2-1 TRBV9 CASSVPDRGSYNEQFF
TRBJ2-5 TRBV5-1 CASSLWPEETQYF
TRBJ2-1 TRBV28 CASSLGLRSSRQFF
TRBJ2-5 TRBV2 CATSGTGSQETQYF
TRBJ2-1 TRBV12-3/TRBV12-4 CASSQSGGVYNEQFF
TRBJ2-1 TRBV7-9 CASRLLAGHNEQFF
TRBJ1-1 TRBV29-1 CSARLGGARTEAFF
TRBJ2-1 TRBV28 CASSFSPGGDNEQFF